These 21 T cell receptor beta chains were all obtained from the same sample, sequenced in a study of blood T cell repertoires in COVID-19. The table came from immunoSEQ multiplex PCR; TCRdb's copy has only in-frame clones and leaves some out. Among about 230,000 clones listed, over 70% were seen once. Input material: peripheral blood. Every receptor here comes from an elderly woman with acute or convalescent COVID-19.

The rearrangement joins TRBV7-2 to TRBJ1-2; the match to TRBD1 covers 7 bases. With 4 bases clipped from V and 2 bases from J, the junction kept 4 bases outside the gene matches. The germline V gene encodes CDR1 SGHTA and CDR2 FQGNSA. The CDR3 loop spans 14 amino acids. The CDR3 DNA sequence: TGTGCCAGCAGCTACCGACAGGGAAACTATGGCTACACCTTC. Translating it yields CASSYRQGNYGYTF.

As DNA, the CDR3 is TGTGCCAGCAGTTACTCGACAGGATGGGACGAGCAGTACTTC. The encoded protein is CASSYSTGWDEQYF. This chain joins TRBV6-6 and TRBJ2-7; possibly TRBD1 for D (6 bases). V lost 0 bases to trimming and J lost 5 bases, with 11 bases between them. The germline gives CDR1 MNHNY, CDR2 SVGAGI (reference sequence). The CDR3 spans 14 residues.

V and J are TRBV7-2 and TRBJ2-1, with 10 positions matching TRBD1. The CDR3 length is 17 residues. J gave up 6 bases and V 1 base, and 9 bases lay outside the gene matches. The germline gives CDR1 SGHTA, CDR2 FQGNSA. As DNA, the CDR3 is TGTGCCAGCAGCTTAGGGGCACCCGGGACAGGGGTCAATGAGCAGTTCTTC. Translating gives CASSLGAPGTGVNEQFF.

The CDR3 protein is CATSSNIREGNQPQHF. CDR3 in DNA: TGTGCCACCAGCAGCAATATCAGGGAGGGCAATCAGCCCCAGCATTTT. The rearrangement uses TRBV15 and TRBJ1-5; tentatively, D is TRBD1 (5 bases). The length of the CDR3 is 16 residues. Trimming removed 3 bases at V and 2 bases at J, with 14 bases between. Germline V gene data show CDR1 as LNHNV and CDR2 as YYDKDF (reference sequence).

The rearrangement joins TRBV11-2 to TRBJ2-1; D is undetermined. This CDR3 contains 14 residues. The V and J ends lost 5 bases and 3 bases respectively, with 11 bases between them. Germline V gene lookup returns CDR1 SGHAT and CDR2 FQNNGV. The CDR3 is CASSPGLGYNEQFF. For the CDR3, the DNA is TGTGCCAGCAGCCCAGGTCTGGGCTACAATGAGCAGTTCTTC.

On this clone: Other DNA sequences from this sample encode an identical CDR3 as well. The chain employs TRBV5-1 and TRBJ2-7; 7 nucleotides agree with TRBD1. Germline CDR1 SGHRS, CDR2 YFSETQ. The V gene end was trimmed by 4 bases and the J gene end by 5 bases; junction bases not matched to a gene: 3. The CDR3 length is 12 residues. The CDR3 nucleotides are TGCGCCAGCAGCCCAGGGACAGACGAGCAGTACTTC. Translation: CASSPGTDEQYF. The whole variable domain, remainder taken from reference TRBV5-1 and TRBJ2-7, is KAGVTQTPRYLIKTRGQQVTLSCSPISGHRSVSWYQQTPGQGLQFLFEYFSETQRNKGNFPGRFSGRQFSNSRSEMNVSTLELGDSALYLCASSPGTDEQYFGPGTRLTVT.

This sequence joins TRBV19 and TRBJ1-4; D not resolved. CDR1 is LNHDA and CDR2 is SQIVND in the germline V gene (reference sequence). This CDR3 has 15 amino acids. Trimming removed 4 bases from V and 8 bases from J, with 17 bases in between. The CDR3: CASSNPEQIGEKLFF. The CDR3, as DNA: TGTGCCAGTAGTAACCCCGAACAGATCGGCGAAAAACTGTTTTTT.

This chain uses TRBV6-4 with TRBJ1-2, with 7 bases lining up with TRBD1. The germline gives CDR1 MRHNA, CDR2 SNTAGT. The CDR3 runs 14 residues. V dropped 2 bases and J dropped 7; count of bases not matched to a gene: 7. DNA for the CDR3: TGTGCCAGCAGTGACCTCGACAGGGTTGGTGGCTACACCTTC. This translates into CASSDLDRVGGYTF.

This sequence joins TRBV5-1 and TRBJ1-6; D may be TRBD1 (5 bases). The CDR3 has 15 amino acids. Germline V gives CDR1 SGHRS, CDR2 YFSETQ. V lost 0 bases, J lost 9 bases, and 13 bases lay in between. CDR3 in DNA: TGCGCCAGCAGCTTGGAATCTTCAGGGCCTTCACCCCTCCACTTT. Protein product: CASSLESSGPSPLHF.

The chain is built from TRBV25-1 and TRBJ1-4, with a tentative D call TRBD1 (6 bases). The V gene lost 2 bases and the J gene lost 8 bases, with 15 bases spanning the gap. CDR1 MGHDK and CDR2 SYGVNS come from the germline V gene. The CDR3 contains 15 residues. Written as DNA, the CDR3 is TGTGCCAGCAGTGAAAGAGGCAGGGGAATGGAAAAACTGTTTTTT. Translated, it gives CASSERGRGMEKLFF.

The chain recombines TRBV25-1 with TRBJ2-5; D possibly corresponds to TRBD1 (6 bases). This CDR3 is 14 amino acids long. The V and J ends lost 5 bases and 5 bases respectively, with 15 bases between them. Germline assignment: CDR1 MGHDK and CDR2 SYGVNS. DNA of the CDR3: TGTGCCAGCAGTAAAAACACAGGGACGGAGACCCAGTACTTC. Its protein product is CASSKNTGTETQYF.

The chain links TRBV19 to TRBJ1-3; unclear D gene. Germline-derived CDR1 and CDR2 are LNHDA and SQIVND (reference sequence). The CDR3 is 14 residues long. The V and J ends lost 6 bases and 0 bases respectively, with 9 bases between them. Here the CDR3 reads CASSRGGSGNTIYF. In nucleotides, the CDR3 is TGTGCCAGTAGCCGCGGAGGCTCTGGAAACACCATATATTTT. The complete variable domain, with remaining parts taken from reference TRBV19 and TRBJ1-3, reads DGGITQSPKYLFRKEGQNVTLSCEQNLNHDAMYWYRQDPGQGLRLIYYSQIVNDFQKGDIAEGYSVSREKKESFPLTVTSAQKNPTAFYLCASSRGGSGNTIYFGEGSWLTVV.

V is TRBV2 and J is TRBJ2-7; TRBD1 matches at 7 bases. The junction had 7 bases not matched to a gene; V was cut back by 5 bases and J by 3 bases. Germline values: CDR1 SNHLY, CDR2 FYNNEI. CDR3 length: 14 residues. DNA for the CDR3: TGTGCCAGCAGTATGAACCGGGACAGCTACGAGCAGTACTTC. Its protein is CASSMNRDSYEQYF.

The rearrangement uses TRBV19 and TRBJ2-1, with 13 bases aligning to TRBD2. Germline assignment: CDR1 LNHDA and CDR2 SQIVND (reference sequence). With V trimmed by 5 bases and J by 6 bases, 4 bases remained unmatched. There are 15 residues in the CDR3. CDR3 loop: CASSAGLAGSNEQFF. For the CDR3, the DNA is TGTGCCAGTAGTGCGGGACTAGCGGGGTCCAATGAGCAGTTCTTC.

This clone was seen a few times. Mismatch with germline at one junction end may stem from a read error. This sequence joins TRBV7-9 and TRBJ1-6; 8 nucleotides match TRBD1. Germline CDR1 SEHNR, CDR2 FQNEAQ (reference sequence). The CDR3 has 16 residues. The DNA of the CDR3 is TGTGCCAGCAGTTTAGGGGCAGGGGGCAATAATTCACCCCTCCACTTT. Protein sequence: CASSLGAGGNNSPLHF.

The V gene is TRBV4-1, the J gene TRBJ2-7; D is unresolved. Germline V gives CDR1 MGHRA, CDR2 YSYEKL. The CDR3 contains 15 residues. V was pared by 3 bases and J by 3 bases, with 15 bases between. For the CDR3, the DNA is TGCGCCAGCAGCCACAGACAAACAAACAGCTACGAGCAGTACTTC. It codes for CASSHRQTNSYEQYF.

This sequence joins TRBV6-4 and TRBJ2-2; weak D call: TRBD2 (6 bases). Germline CDR1 MRHNA, CDR2 SNTAGT. V lost 5 bases to trimming and J lost 4 bases, with 14 bases between them. This CDR3 spans 15 amino acids. The CDR3 spells CASSSLNGGTGELFF. In DNA form, the CDR3 reads TGTGCCAGCAGTTCTCTCAACGGGGGCACCGGGGAGCTGTTTTTT.

The chain combines TRBV5-5 with TRBJ1-1; D remains ambiguous. Trimming cost V 6 bases and J 6 bases, with 15 bases left between them. The CDR3 is 13 residues long. Germline V gene sequence: CDR1 SGHKS, CDR2 YYEKEE (reference sequence). The DNA of the CDR3 is TGTGCCAGCAAAGTAGGACTTTTCCCTGAAGCTTTCTTT. Its translation: CASKVGLFPEAFF.

The chain is built from TRBV23-1 and TRBJ2-7; a weak D match, TRBD1 (6 bases). Being an ORF, TRBV23-1 has a function that is uncertain. This CDR3 has 12 amino acids. Trimming removed 4 bases at V and 11 bases at J, with 15 bases between. CDR3 amino acids: CASSLTSTGKYF. The CDR3 nucleotides read TGCGCCAGCAGTCTCACCTCGACAGGAAAGTACTTC.

J is TRBJ2-7 and V is TRBV15; tentative D call: TRBD1 (5 bases). CDR3 size: 17 residues. Germline CDR1 reads LNHNV; CDR2 reads YYDKDF (reference sequence). The V end lost 1 base, the J end lost 4 bases, and 20 bases lay between the germline ends. CDR3 nucleotide sequence: TGTGCCACCAGCAGAGGGCTGACAGCCCTTCAGCTTTACGAGCAGTACTTC. This sequence encodes CATSRGLTALQLYEQYF. The variable domain in full, with the rest retrieved from reference TRBV15 and TRBJ2-7, is DAMVIQNPRYQVTQFGKPVTLSCSQTLNHNVMYWYQQKSSQAPKLLFHYYDKDFNNEADTPDNFQSRRPNTSFCFLDIRSPGLGDTAMYLCATSRGLTALQLYEQYFGPGTRLTVT.

The chain links TRBV6-6 to TRBJ2-5, with D perhaps TRBD1 (6 bases). CDR1 is MNHNY, CDR2 SVGAGI, per germline (reference sequence). The CDR3 is made up of 14 amino acids. Deletions cut 0 bases from V and 5 bases from J, with 10 bases between. CDR3 nucleotides: TGTGCCAGCAGTTACTCGGACAGAGCGGAGACCCAGTACTTC. Its protein product is CASSYSDRAETQYF.